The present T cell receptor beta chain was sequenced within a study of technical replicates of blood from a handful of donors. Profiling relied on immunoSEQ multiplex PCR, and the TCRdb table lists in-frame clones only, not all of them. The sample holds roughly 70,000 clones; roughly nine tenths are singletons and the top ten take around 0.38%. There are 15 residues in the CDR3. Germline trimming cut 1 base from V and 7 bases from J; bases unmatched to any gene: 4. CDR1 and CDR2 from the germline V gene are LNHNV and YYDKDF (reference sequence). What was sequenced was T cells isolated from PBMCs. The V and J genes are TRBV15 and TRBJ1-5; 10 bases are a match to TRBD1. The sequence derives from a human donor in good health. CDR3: CATSRGRDRGQPQHF. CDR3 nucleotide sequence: TGTGCCACCAGCAGAGGGCGGGACAGGGGACAGCCCCAGCATTTT.